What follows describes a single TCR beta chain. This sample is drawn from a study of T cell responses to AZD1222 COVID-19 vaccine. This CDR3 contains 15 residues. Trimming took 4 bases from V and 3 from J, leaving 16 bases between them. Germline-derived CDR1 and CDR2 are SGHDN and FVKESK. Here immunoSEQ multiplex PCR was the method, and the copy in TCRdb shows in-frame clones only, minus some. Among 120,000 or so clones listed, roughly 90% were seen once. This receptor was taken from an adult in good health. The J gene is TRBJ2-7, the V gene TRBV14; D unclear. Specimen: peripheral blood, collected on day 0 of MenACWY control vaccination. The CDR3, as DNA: TGTGCCAGCAGCCCAGGCGAGATACCAGACTACGAGCAGTACTTC. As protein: CASSPGEIPDYEQYF.